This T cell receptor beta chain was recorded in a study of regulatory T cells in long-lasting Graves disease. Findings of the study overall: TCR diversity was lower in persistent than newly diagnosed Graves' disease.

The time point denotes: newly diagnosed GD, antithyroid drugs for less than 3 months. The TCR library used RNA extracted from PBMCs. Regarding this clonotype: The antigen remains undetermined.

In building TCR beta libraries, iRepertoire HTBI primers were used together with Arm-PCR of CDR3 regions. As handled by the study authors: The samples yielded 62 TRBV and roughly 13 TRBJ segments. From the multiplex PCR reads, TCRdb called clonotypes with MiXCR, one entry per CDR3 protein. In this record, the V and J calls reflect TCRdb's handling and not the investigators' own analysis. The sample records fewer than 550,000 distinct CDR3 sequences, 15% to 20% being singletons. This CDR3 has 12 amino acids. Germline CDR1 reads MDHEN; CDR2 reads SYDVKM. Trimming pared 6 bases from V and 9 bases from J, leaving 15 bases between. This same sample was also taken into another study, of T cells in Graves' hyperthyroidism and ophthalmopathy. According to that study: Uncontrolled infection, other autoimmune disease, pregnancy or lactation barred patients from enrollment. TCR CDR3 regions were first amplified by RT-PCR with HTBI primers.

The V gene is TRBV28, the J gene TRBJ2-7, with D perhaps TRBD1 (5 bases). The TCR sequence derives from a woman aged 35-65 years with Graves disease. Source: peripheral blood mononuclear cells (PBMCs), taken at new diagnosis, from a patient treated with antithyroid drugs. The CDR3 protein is CASSTDSLGQYF. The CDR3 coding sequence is TGTGCCAGCAGCACCGACAGCCTGGGGCAGTACTTC.